This T cell receptor (beta chain) was documented in a study of CD8 T cells in ankylosing spondylitis. Study conclusions and caveats: A motif in TCR beta, a set of about eight highly homologous variants, appeared characteristic of ankylosing spondylitis blood.

With 6 bases removed from V and 7 bases from J, the gap between germline ends came to 10 bases. This CDR3 has 11 residues. Looked up from germline, CDR1 is DFQATT and CDR2 is SNEGSKA (reference sequence). In making TCR beta libraries, quantitative 5'-RACE with molecular barcodes was used. TCRdb fed the 5' RACE reads into MiXCR, producing one record per CDR3 protein. This sample has a few hundred thousand distinct CDR3 sequences; around 20% occur once, and the top ten carry around 17%. This clonotype was seen more than once but under ten times. The antigen remains undetermined. The rearrangement links TRBV20-1 to TRBJ2-1; D is ambiguous. This TCR derives from a male donor with ankylosing spondylitis. The sample taken for sequencing was blood, either unsorted or a sorted T cell fraction (not recorded which). The CDR3 coding sequence is TGCAGTGCCTCGTCGGTAAATGAGCAGTTCTTC. Residues: CSASSVNEQFF.